The clone carrying this T cell receptor (beta chain) occurred a few times. Irradiated, violet-dye-labeled stimulators (around 200,000) were plated alongside around 200,000 CFSE-labeled responders. This specimen comes from a study of graft-versus-host responses after intestinal transplantation. Study at large: Every one of the recipients received anti-thymocyte globulin induction and afterwards took tacrolimus and steroids for roughly three years. General study points: Allografts carried high graft-versus-host to host-versus-graft clonal ratios in patients having graft-donor T cell macrochimerism.

The trim removed 5 bases at V and 8 bases at J, leaving 16 bases unmatched. CDR1 LNHDA and CDR2 SQIVND come from the germline V gene (reference sequence). The CDR3 loop spans 16 amino acids. The data were produced by immunoSEQ multiplex PCR, yet TCRdb's version contains in-frame clones alone and is incomplete. The data show fewer than 20,000 clones, around 38% seen once. The TCR originated in a human patient who received an intestinal transplant. The sequences come from alloreactive CD4+ T cells from a mixed lymphocyte reaction culture, collected before intestinal transplant. Subset described: CFSE-low proliferating T cells sorted from roughly six-day pre-transplant mixed lymphocyte reaction (GvH or HvG direction). The V call is TRBV19, the J call TRBJ1-2, with 8 nucleotides matching TRBD1. This CDR3 reads CASSVGQGTIYRGYTF. The CDR3 DNA sequence: TGTGCCAGTAGTGTCGGACAGGGTACCATTTATCGCGGCTACACCTTC. The entire variable domain, with the rest obtained from reference TRBV19 and TRBJ1-2, is as follows: DGGITQSPKYLFRKEGQNVTLSCEQNLNHDAMYWYRQDPGQGLRLIYYSQIVNDFQKGDIAEGYSVSREKKESFPLTVTSAQKNPTAFYLCASSVGQGTIYRGYTFGSGTRLTVV.